These T cell receptor beta chains were read from a single sample in a study of vaccination and CD4 T cells after COVID-19. TCRdb fed the PCR reads into MiXCR, producing one record per CDR3 protein. The sample lists 6,500 to 10,000 distinct CDR3 sequences; roughly two thirds were seen once. The antigens for these receptors are not known. The sample consisted of CD4+ T cells from blood, cultured in vitro. The source is a human donor who had recovered from COVID-19. The CDR3 runs from the conserved cysteine through the conserved F or W. The D gene is left open where the match is weak. Where a row states a size, it is once, few, many or the class of an expanded clone; other rows omit it.

J: TRBJ1-2
D: TRBD1
V: TRBV11-2
size: .
CDR3: CASSRTGDGYTF
DNA: TGTGCCAGCAGCCGGACAGGAGACGGCTACACCTTC

J: TRBJ1-5
D: .
V: TRBV2
size: .
CDR3: CASSGQGLRDQPQHF
DNA: TGTGCCAGCAGTGGCCAGGGCCTCCGAGATCAGCCCCAGCATTTT

J: TRBJ2-3
D: .
V: TRBV27
size: .
CDR3: CASSPTGWADTQYF
DNA: TGTGCCAGCAGTCCAACAGGGTGGGCAGATACGCAGTATTTT

J: TRBJ1-5
D: .
V: TRBV6-1
size: .
CDR3: CASSDPGRNQPQHF
DNA: TGTGCCAGCAGTGATCCGGGACGAAATCAGCCCCAGCATTTT

J: TRBJ2-2
D: TRBD2
V: TRBV19
size: .
CDR3: CASSTGLAGDDTGELFF
DNA: TGTGCCAGTAGTACAGGACTAGCGGGAGACGACACCGGGGAGCTGTTTTTT

J: TRBJ1-2
D: TRBD1
V: TRBV28
size: once
CDR3: CASSLRGEGAAYGYTF
DNA: TGTGCCAGCAGTTTACGCGGTGAGGGGGCAGCGTATGGCTACACCTTC

J: TRBJ1-3
D: TRBD1
V: TRBV7-2
size: .
CDR3: CASRPQGAGNTIYF
DNA: TGTGCCAGCAGACCACAGGGGGCTGGAAACACCATATATTTT

J: TRBJ2-4
D: .
V: TRBV2
size: once
CDR3: CASSKDTSNIQYF
DNA: TGTGCCAGCAGCAAGGACACGTCAAACATTCAGTACTTC

J: TRBJ1-5
D: TRBD1
V: TRBV6-1
size: few
CDR3: CASRPGQGEFQAQPQHF
DNA: TGTGCCAGCAGGCCGGGACAGGGAGAATTTCAAGCTCAGCCCCAGCATTTT

J: TRBJ1-1
D: TRBD1
V: TRBV6-5
size: few
CDR3: CASSSITTGGIEAFF
DNA: TGTGCCAGCAGTTCTATAACGACAGGGGGCATTGAAGCTTTCTTT

J: TRBJ1-3
D: .
V: TRBV6-1
size: .
CDR3: CASSEGPLSSGNTIYF
DNA: TGTGCCAGCAGTGAGGGCCCCCTGAGCTCTGGAAACACCATATATTTT

J: TRBJ2-3
D: .
V: TRBV6-1
size: .
CDR3: CASMVRGTDTQYF
DNA: TGTGCCAGCATGGTCAGGGGCACAGATACGCAGTATTTT

J: TRBJ1-5
D: .
V: TRBV6-1
size: few
CDR3: CASSERNQPQHF
DNA: TGTGCCAGCAGTGAACGGAATCAGCCCCAGCATTTT

J: TRBJ1-1
D: .
V: TRBV11-2
size: .
CDR3: CASSLRIAGGTEAFF
DNA: TGTGCCAGCAGCTTACGGATCGCGGGCGGCACTGAAGCTTTCTTT

J: TRBJ2-1
D: .
V: TRBV28
size: .
CDR3: CASSLGEAVEQFF
DNA: TGTGCCAGCAGTTTGGGAGAGGCGGTAGAGCAGTTCTTC

J: TRBJ2-2
D: TRBD2
V: TRBV12-3/TRBV12-4
size: .
CDR3: CASSPGGAGGTTIGGELFF
DNA: TGTGCCAGCAGTCCCGGGGGAGCGGGAGGAACCACGATTGGCGGGGAGCTGTTTTTT

J: TRBJ2-2
D: .
V: TRBV20-1
size: .
CDR3: CSARDRGNTGELFF
DNA: TGCAGTGCTAGAGATCGGGGGAACACCGGGGAGCTGTTTTTT

J: TRBJ2-3
D: .
V: TRBV7-3
size: .
CDR3: CASSFRAGSTDTQYF
DNA: TGTGCCAGCAGCTTTCGTGCTGGGAGCACAGATACGCAGTATTTT

J: TRBJ1-3
D: .
V: TRBV7-9
size: .
CDR3: CASSLNGNTIYF
DNA: TGTGCCAGCAGCTTGAACGGAAACACCATATATTTT

J: TRBJ2-3
D: .
V: TRBV7-8
size: few
CDR3: CASSPRTRDTQYF
DNA: TGTGCCAGCAGCCCTAGAACTAGGGATACGCAGTATTTT

J: TRBJ2-2
D: .
V: TRBV18
size: .
CDR3: CASSPRSAILAGELFF
DNA: TGTGCCAGCTCACCACGGTCCGCGATCCTGGCCGGGGAGCTGTTTTTT

J: TRBJ1-5
D: .
V: TRBV7-8
size: .
CDR3: CASSLRSQAKVSNQPQHF
DNA: TGTGCCAGCAGCTTAAGGTCGCAGGCAAAAGTTAGCAATCAGCCCCAGCATTTT

J: TRBJ2-7
D: .
V: TRBV20-1
size: .
CDR3: CSAATPAYEQYF
DNA: TGCAGTGCAGCCACTCCCGCCTACGAGCAGTACTTC

J: TRBJ2-7
D: .
V: TRBV6-2/TRBV6-3
size: .
CDR3: CASRHTSEQYF
DNA: TGTGCCAGCAGACACACCTCCGAGCAGTACTTC

J: TRBJ2-1
D: TRBD2
V: TRBV20-1
size: .
CDR3: CSALAGGPSNEQFF
DNA: TGCAGTGCCCTAGCGGGGGGGCCATCTAATGAGCAGTTCTTC

J: TRBJ2-5
D: .
V: TRBV5-1
size: .
CDR3: CASSAFGQETQYF
DNA: TGCGCCAGCAGCGCTTTCGGCCAAGAGACCCAGTACTTC

J: TRBJ1-1
D: TRBD1
V: TRBV10-3
size: .
CDR3: CATYRDRAAEAFF
DNA: TGTGCCACTTACCGGGACAGGGCGGCTGAAGCTTTCTTT

J: TRBJ1-1
D: TRBD1
V: TRBV7-3
size: .
CDR3: CASSSDRVTEAFF
DNA: TGTGCCAGCAGCTCCGACAGGGTGACTGAAGCTTTCTTT

J: TRBJ2-5
D: TRBD2
V: TRBV7-2
size: few
CDR3: CASSNSGGAEETQYF
DNA: TGTGCCAGCAGCAATAGCGGGGGGGCCGAAGAGACCCAGTACTTC

J: TRBJ1-5
D: .
V: TRBV19
size: .
CDR3: CASSRIWGSNQPQHF
DNA: TGTGCCAGTTCCCGCATCTGGGGGAGCAATCAGCCCCAGCATTTT

J: TRBJ1-2
D: TRBD1
V: TRBV28
size: once
CDR3: CASSPLQGAVSGYTF
DNA: TGTGCCAGCAGTCCGTTACAGGGGGCTGTAAGTGGCTACACCTTC

J: TRBJ1-1
D: TRBD1
V: TRBV10-3
size: few
CDR3: CATGQGMGTEAFF
DNA: TGTGCCACCGGACAGGGGATGGGGACTGAAGCTTTCTTT

J: TRBJ1-1
D: .
V: TRBV7-2
size: .
CDR3: CASSQGRINTEAFF
DNA: TGTGCCAGCAGCCAGGGACGGATTAACACTGAAGCTTTCTTT

J: TRBJ1-6
D: TRBD1
V: TRBV6-5
size: .
CDR3: CASSYGQGYNSPLHF
DNA: TGTGCCAGCAGTTACGGACAGGGCTATAATTCACCCCTCCACTTT

J: TRBJ1-1
D: .
V: TRBV15
size: .
CDR3: CATSGPTGTGRGMNTEAFF
DNA: TGTGCCACCAGCGGACCAACAGGGACGGGTAGGGGCATGAACACTGAAGCTTTCTTT

J: TRBJ2-7
D: .
V: TRBV7-6
size: .
CDR3: CASSRDGDYEQYF
DNA: TGTGCCAGCAGCCGGGACGGAGACTACGAGCAGTACTTC

J: TRBJ1-6
D: .
V: TRBV7-8
size: few
CDR3: CASSFGHQGPYNSPLHF
DNA: TGTGCCAGCAGCTTCGGACACCAGGGCCCGTATAATTCACCCCTCCACTTT

J: TRBJ1-1
D: .
V: TRBV7-2
size: .
CDR3: CASSLTPDWRAEAFF
DNA: TGTGCCAGCAGCCTAACCCCGGATTGGAGGGCTGAAGCTTTCTTT

J: TRBJ1-1
D: .
V: TRBV19
size: .
CDR3: CASSMSHQTGLRNTEAFF
DNA: TGTGCCAGTAGTATGTCCCACCAAACAGGGCTTCGGAACACTGAAGCTTTCTTT

J: TRBJ1-6
D: .
V: TRBV6-1
size: .
CDR3: CASSGSSSYNSPLHF
DNA: TGTGCCAGCTCCGGATCAAGCTCCTATAATTCACCCCTCCACTTT

J: TRBJ2-5
D: .
V: TRBV24-1
size: .
CDR3: CATSDPVIGTQYF
DNA: TGTGCCACCAGTGACCCCGTAATAGGGACCCAGTACTTC

J: TRBJ2-5
D: TRBD2
V: TRBV18
size: .
CDR3: CASSPGLAGGGETQYF
DNA: TGTGCCAGCTCACCCGGACTAGCGGGAGGAGGAGAGACCCAGTACTTC

J: TRBJ1-1
D: TRBD1
V: TRBV5-1
size: .
CDR3: CASSLVTGAHTEAFF
DNA: TGCGCCAGCAGCTTGGTAACAGGGGCGCACACTGAAGCTTTCTTT

J: TRBJ1-3
D: .
V: TRBV6-5
size: few
CDR3: CASSYRTPRETGNTIYF
DNA: TGTGCCAGCAGTTACCGGACCCCAAGGGAGACTGGAAACACCATATATTTT

J: TRBJ1-2
D: .
V: TRBV6-1
size: .
CDR3: CASSERNYGYTF
DNA: TGTGCCAGCAGTGAACGGAACTATGGCTACACCTTC

J: TRBJ1-3
D: .
V: TRBV7-9
size: few
CDR3: CASGWGTTGNTIYF
DNA: TGTGCCAGCGGATGGGGGACTACTGGAAACACCATATATTTT

J: TRBJ1-6
D: .
V: TRBV27
size: .
CDR3: CASSPAGMGAPLHF
DNA: TGTGCCAGCAGCCCCGCAGGCATGGGGGCACCCCTCCACTTT

J: TRBJ1-2
D: TRBD1
V: TRBV7-3
size: few
CDR3: CASSLTGQGGPGYTF
DNA: TGTGCCAGCAGCTTAACGGGACAGGGGGGACCTGGCTACACCTTC

J: TRBJ1-2
D: TRBD1
V: TRBV15
size: .
CDR3: CATSRWDRRSNYGYTF
DNA: TGTGCCACCAGCAGATGGGACAGGCGCTCTAACTATGGCTACACCTTC

J: TRBJ1-1
D: TRBD1
V: TRBV24-1
size: .
CDR3: CAIRRGPNTEAFF
DNA: TGTGCCATTCGAAGGGGGCCGAACACTGAAGCTTTCTTT